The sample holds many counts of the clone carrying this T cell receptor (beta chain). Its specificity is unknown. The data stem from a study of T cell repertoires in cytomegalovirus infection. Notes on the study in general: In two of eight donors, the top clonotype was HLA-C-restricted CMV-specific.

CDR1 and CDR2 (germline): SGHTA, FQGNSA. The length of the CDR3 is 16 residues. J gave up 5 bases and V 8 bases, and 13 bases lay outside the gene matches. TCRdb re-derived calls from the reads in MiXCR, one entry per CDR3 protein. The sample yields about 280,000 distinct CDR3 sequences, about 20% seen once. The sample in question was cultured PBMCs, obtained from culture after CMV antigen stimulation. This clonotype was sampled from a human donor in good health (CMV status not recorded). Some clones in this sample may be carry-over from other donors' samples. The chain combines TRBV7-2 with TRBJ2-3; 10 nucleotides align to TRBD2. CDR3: CASAPLTAGGGDTQYF. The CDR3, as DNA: TGTGCCAGCGCCCCTCTCACAGCGGGAGGGGGAGATACGCAGTATTTT.